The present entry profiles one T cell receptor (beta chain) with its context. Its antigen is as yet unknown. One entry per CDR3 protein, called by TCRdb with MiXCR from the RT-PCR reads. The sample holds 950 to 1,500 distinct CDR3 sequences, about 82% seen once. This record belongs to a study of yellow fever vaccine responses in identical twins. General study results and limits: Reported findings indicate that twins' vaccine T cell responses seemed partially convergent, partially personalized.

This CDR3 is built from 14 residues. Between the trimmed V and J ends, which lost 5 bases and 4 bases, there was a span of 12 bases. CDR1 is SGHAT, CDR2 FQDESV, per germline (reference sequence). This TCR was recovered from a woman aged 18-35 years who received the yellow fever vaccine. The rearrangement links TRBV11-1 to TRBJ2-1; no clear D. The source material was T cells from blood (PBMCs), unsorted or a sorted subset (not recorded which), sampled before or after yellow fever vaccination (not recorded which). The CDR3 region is CASSLKDGYNEQFF. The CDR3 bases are TGTGCCAGCAGCCTCAAAGACGGTTACAATGAGCAGTTCTTC.